The T cell receptor (beta chain) described here comes from a study of blood T cell repertoires in COVID-19. The wider study: Material from acute and convalescent COVID-19 was sourced from the United States, Italy and Spain.

Original methodology: Using reference gene primer amplification, nucleated cell counts were estimated. Assay used: immunoSEQ multiplex PCR; TCRdb lists only in-frame clones, some missing. The DNA was the basis for D and trimming; V, J and clone size are from that table. There are around 180,000 clones in the sample; around 82% occur only once, and less than 20% lies in the top ten. Germline V gene sequence: CDR1 SGHTA, CDR2 FQGNSA. The ends were cut back, 1 base at V and 5 bases at J, with 17 bases in the middle. This CDR3 contains 16 residues. Each participant's cohort was designated according to participant-reported clinical history.

V and J are TRBV7-2 and TRBJ1-1, with D possibly matching TRBD1 (6 bases). The sample consisted of PBMCs or T cells enriched from blood (not recorded which). The clonotype was recovered from a woman aged 50 to 65 with acute COVID-19. The CDR3 bases are TGTGCCAGCAGCTTAGGGCCCGACAGGCTCGATACTGAAGCTTTCTTT. It is translated as CASSLGPDRLDTEAFF. Supplemented by reference TRBV7-2 and TRBJ1-1, the full variable domain reads GAGVSQSPSNKVTEKGKDVELRCDPISGHTALYWYRQSLGQGLEFLIYFQGNSAPDKSGLPSDRFSAERTGGSVSTLTIQRTQQEDSAVYLCASSLGPDRLDTEAFFGQGTRLTVV.